The 11 T cell receptor beta chains listed next were all sequenced from one sample in a study of cytomegalovirus exposure and HLA in healthy donors. Primers included in the PCR were 60 Vbeta and 13 Jbeta primers. Produced via immunoSEQ multiplex PCR; TCRdb's table is partial and in-frame only. This table holds 150,000 to 200,000 clones, less than 80% found once. The sequenced sample was PBMCs. The receptors come from a woman between 40 and 55 years old in good health and CMV-seronegative.

Remarks on this clone: At the DNA level, this CDR3 is encoded by other sequences in the same sample as well. V is TRBV27 and J is TRBJ2-7; maybe TRBD1 (5 bases). CDR3 length equals 12 residues. Looked up from germline, CDR1 is MNHEY and CDR2 is SMNVEV (reference sequence). V shed 6 bases and J shed 4 bases, with 10 bases lying between them. CDR3 residues: CASSPQGYEQYF. DNA for the CDR3: TGTGCCAGCAGCCCTCAGGGATACGAGCAGTACTTC.

The chain uses TRBV5-1 and TRBJ1-2; TRBD1 agrees at 7 bases. Germline CDR1 reads SGHRS; CDR2 reads YFSETQ. Trimming removed 0 bases from V and 1 base from J; junction bases left unmatched: 6. The CDR3 runs 16 residues. The CDR3, as DNA: TGCGCCAGCAGCTTGGTCCCGGGACAGTTTAACTATGGCTACACCTTC. Amino acids: CASSLVPGQFNYGYTF.

V is TRBV29-1 and J is TRBJ1-6, with D uncertain. This CDR3 has 13 residues. Trimming cost V 6 bases and J 0 bases, with 6 bases left between them. Germline V gene sequence: CDR1 SQVTM, CDR2 ANQGSEA. The CDR3 sequence is CSVSSSYNSPLHF. Here the CDR3 DNA reads TGCAGCGTCTCCAGCTCCTATAATTCACCCCTCCACTTT.

Only one count was recorded for this clone. CDR3 nucleotides: TGTGCCAGCAGCCCCCAAGGGGGCGGCTACGAGCAGTACTTC. Protein sequence: CASSPQGGGYEQYF. The chain is built from TRBV9 and TRBJ2-7; 7 bases map to TRBD1. Germline assignment: CDR1 SGDLS and CDR2 YYNGEE. The CDR3 length is 14 residues. Unmatched junction bases numbered 7, after V lost 4 bases and J lost 3 bases.

This clone came up a few times. J is TRBJ1-2 and V is TRBV5-6; 8 bases fit TRBD1. The germline V gene has CDR1 SGHDT and CDR2 YYEEEE. Trimming cost V 4 bases and J 4 bases; bases outside gene matches: 12. This CDR3 spans 16 amino acids. The CDR3 here is CASSTQLRGRGYGYTF. The CDR3, as DNA: TGTGCCAGCAGCACTCAACTCAGGGGGCGCGGCTATGGCTACACCTTC.

The table lists this clone with a few counts. The same CDR3 is also encoded by other DNA sequences in this sample. The rearrangement uses TRBV5-1 and TRBJ1-1, with D hard to call. The CDR3 is 14 amino acids. CDR1 and CDR2 from the germline V gene are SGHRS and YFSETQ. The V and J ends lost 0 bases and 1 base respectively, with 7 bases between them. The CDR3 sequence is CASSLGGANTEAFF. The CDR3 nucleotides are TGCGCCAGCAGCTTGGGCGGAGCGAACACTGAAGCTTTCTTT.

V usage is TRBV7-9 and J usage is TRBJ1-1, with TRBD1 matching 8 bases. Germline trimming cut 3 bases from V and 8 bases from J; bases unmatched to any gene: 2. Germline V gene data show CDR1 as SEHNR and CDR2 as FQNEAQ (reference sequence). This CDR3 has 12 amino acids. The chain's CDR3 is CASSFTGGEAFF. CDR3 in DNA: TGTGCCAGCAGCTTCACAGGGGGGGAAGCTTTCTTT.

This CDR3 reads CASTGGYEQYF. The CDR3 DNA reads TGTGCCAGCACCGGGGGGTACGAGCAGTACTTC. V is TRBV28 and J is TRBJ2-7; 7 nucleotides match TRBD2. The CDR3 runs to 11 residues. V lost 7 bases to trimming and J lost 4 bases; unmatched junction nucleotides: 1. The V gene's germline CDR1 is MDHEN and CDR2 SYDVKM. Filled out from reference TRBV28 and TRBJ2-7, the complete variable domain reads DVKVTQSSRYLVKRTGEKVFLECVQDMDHENMFWYRQDPGLGLRLIYFSYDVKMKEKGDIPEGYSVSREKKERFSLILESASTNQTSMYLCASTGGYEQYFGPGTRLTVT.

The chain links TRBV30 to TRBJ1-3; no reliable D call. Germline V gives CDR1 GTSNPN, CDR2 SVGIG (reference sequence). The CDR3 totals 14 residues. V lost 4 bases and J lost 4, with 14 bases in between. In DNA form, the CDR3 reads TGTGCCTGGACGCGGGAGGTAAAGGGAAACACCATATATTTT. It is translated as CAWTREVKGNTIYF.

This clone appeared a few times. This chain uses TRBV4-3 with TRBJ2-3; D is perhaps TRBD2 (5 bases). Germline CDR1 is LGHNA and CDR2 is YSLEER. CDR3 length: 12 residues. V was clipped by 5 bases and J by 6 bases, with 9 bases between them. CDR3 DNA: TGCGCCAGCAGCGAACCGGGGGATACGCAGTATTTT. Amino acid sequence: CASSEPGDTQYF.

On this clone itself: The junction shows a germline mismatch at one end, possibly a read error. The chain joins TRBV7-9 to TRBJ2-6, with TRBD2 as a possible D gene (5 bases). The CDR3 is 16 amino acids. Germline assignment: CDR1 SEHNR and CDR2 FQNEAQ (reference sequence). CDR3 nucleotides: TGTTCCAGCAGCTTAGTCAGGAGGCCTGGGGCCAACGTCCTGACTTTC. Protein sequence: CSSSLVRRPGANVLTF.